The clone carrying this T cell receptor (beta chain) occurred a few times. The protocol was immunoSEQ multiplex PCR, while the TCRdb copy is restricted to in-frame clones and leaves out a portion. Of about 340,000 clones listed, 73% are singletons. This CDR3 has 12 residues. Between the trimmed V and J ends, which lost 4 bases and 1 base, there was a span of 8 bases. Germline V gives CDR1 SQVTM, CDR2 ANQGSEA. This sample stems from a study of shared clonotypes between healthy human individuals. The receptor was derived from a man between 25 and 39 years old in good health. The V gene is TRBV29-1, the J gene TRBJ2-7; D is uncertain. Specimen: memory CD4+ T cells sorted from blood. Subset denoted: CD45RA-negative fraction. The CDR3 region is CSVVVTSYEQYF. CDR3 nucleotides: TGCAGCGTTGTCGTAACATCCTACGAGCAGTACTTC.